The 31 T cell receptor beta chains below come from one sample, sequenced in a study of beta chain features in type 1 diabetes. Study results and caveats: Researchers report that Type 1 diabetes patients had moderately but significantly shorter TCRB CDR3s across all four CD4+ subsets.

Their cognate antigens are unknown. The authors reverse transcribed all of the isolated RNA, so sequencing captured expressed TCRB transcripts. Clones were read by immunoSEQ multiplex PCR, and TCRdb kept only the in-frame ones, dropping some. Of hundreds of thousands of clones in the sample, over 13% were seen once. Material for sequencing was naive CD4+ T cells from blood. Receptor source: a man between 18 and 35 years old with type 1 diabetes.

The chain joins TRBV6-1 to TRBJ2-1; possibly TRBD1 for D (6 bases). Trimming left V 7 bases short and J 4 bases short, with 17 bases between. CDR3 size: 15 residues. Germline V gives CDR1 MNHNS, CDR2 SASEGT. CDR3 loop: CASTTGLGPYNEQFF. The CDR3, as DNA: TGTGCCAGCACTACAGGGTTGGGTCCTTACAATGAGCAGTTCTTC.

This clone has only a few counts. The chain couples TRBV2 to TRBJ1-1; 9 nucleotides agree with TRBD1. This CDR3 comprises 14 residues. Germline V gene sequence: CDR1 SNHLY, CDR2 FYNNEI. V was clipped by 3 bases and J by 8 bases; unmatched bases: 7. Here the CDR3 reads CASSDITGGNEAFF. In nucleotides, the CDR3 is TGTGCCAGCAGTGATATTACAGGGGGCAACGAAGCTTTCTTT.

This clone was observed a handful of times. The genes are TRBV30 and TRBJ1-5, with D hard to call. V lost 1 base to trimming and J lost 6 bases, with 13 bases between them. Germline assignment: CDR1 GTSNPN and CDR2 SVGIG (reference sequence). This CDR3 is built from 14 residues. The CDR3, as DNA: TGTGCCTGGAGTGGCTCGGGAGCCTCTCAGCCCCAGCATTTT. Translation: CAWSGSGASQPQHF.

The chain is built from TRBV29-1 and TRBJ1-4, with unresolved D. Germline-derived CDR1 and CDR2 are SQVTM and ANQGSEA. The CDR3 covers 13 residues. Trimming took 6 bases from V and 4 from J, leaving 12 bases between them. DNA of the CDR3: TGCAGCGTCGCCCAGGCAAATAATGAAAAACTGTTTTTT. It yields the protein CSVAQANNEKLFF. Filled out from reference TRBV29-1 and TRBJ1-4, the complete variable domain reads SAVISQKPSRDICQRGTSLTIQCQVDSQVTMMFWYRQQPGQSLTLIATANQGSEATYESGFVIDKFPISRPNLTFSTLTVSNMSPEDSSIYLCSVAQANNEKLFFGSGTQLSVL.

The chain uses TRBV19 and TRBJ2-3, with 7 bases fitting TRBD1. This CDR3 contains 14 residues. Germline V gene lookup returns CDR1 LNHDA and CDR2 SQIVND (reference sequence). The J segment lost 9 bases and the V segment lost 9 bases, leaving 15 bases of the junction unmatched. The CDR3 DNA reads as TGTGCCAGCCGCGGACAGGACCCCAATTGGACGCAGTATTTT. This sequence encodes CASRGQDPNWTQYF.

The rearrangement uses TRBV9 and TRBJ1-1; 8 bases line up with TRBD1. The CDR3 extends over 15 amino acids. Germline V gives CDR1 SGDLS, CDR2 YYNGEE. Trimming removed 0 bases from V and 1 base from J; junction bases left unmatched: 2. CDR3 nucleotides: TGTGCCAGCAGCGTAGGGACAGGGCCGAACACTGAAGCTTTCTTT. Amino acids: CASSVGTGPNTEAFF. The full variable domain, with the rest looked up from reference TRBV9 and TRBJ1-1, is DSGVTQTPKHLITATGQRVTLRCSPRSGDLSVYWYQQSLDQGLQFLIQYYNGEERAKGNILERFSAQQFPDLHSELNLSSLELGDSALYFCASSVGTGPNTEAFFGQGTRLTVV.

This clone turned up a few times. The chain recombines TRBV28 with TRBJ2-5, with D uncertain. Per germline, CDR1 MDHEN and CDR2 SYDVKM. The CDR3 covers 12 residues. V lost 6 bases to trimming and J lost 5 bases, with 10 bases between them. CDR3 nucleotide sequence: TGTGCCAGCAGCGGCCGTGGGGAGACCCAGTACTTC. Its protein product is CASSGRGETQYF.

This clone has only a few counts. The chain joins TRBV30 to TRBJ2-7; 9 nucleotides align to TRBD2. The CDR3 loop spans 14 amino acids. V shed 5 bases, J shed 2 bases, and the junction held 7 bases outside the gene matches. Germline CDR1 GTSNPN, CDR2 SVGIG (reference sequence). The CDR3 bases are TGTGCCTGGTTGAAGCGGGGGGATACCTACGAGCAGTACTTC. Translated, it gives CAWLKRGDTYEQYF. Supplemented by reference TRBV30 and TRBJ2-7, the full variable domain reads SQTIHQWPATLVQPVGSPLSLECTVEGTSNPNLYWYRQAAGRGLQLLFYSVGIGQISSEVPQNLSASRPQDRQFILSSKKLLLSDSGFYLCAWLKRGDTYEQYFGPGTRLTVT.

This chain links TRBV10-3 with TRBJ1-4; D remains unclear. V shed 0 bases and J shed 17 bases, with 16 bases lying between them. Germline CDR1 ENHRY, CDR2 SYGVKD. The CDR3 runs to 13 residues. The chain's CDR3 is CAISESKGSLEFF. CDR3 bases: TGTGCCATCAGTGAGTCTAAAGGCAGCCTCGAATTTTTT.

This clone has only a few counts. The rearrangement uses TRBV7-2 and TRBJ1-6; D is unresolved. Between the trimmed V and J ends, which lost 4 bases and 17 bases, there was a span of 12 bases. Looked up from germline, CDR1 is SGHTA and CDR2 is FQGNSA. This CDR3 spans 11 amino acids. The CDR3 DNA is TGTGCCAGCAGCTCCCCCCGGAGTGTCCACTTT. Translation gives CASSSPRSVHF.

This clone was observed a few times. The V gene is TRBV2, the J gene TRBJ2-1, with a possible D match to TRBD1 (5 bases). From germline, CDR1 is SNHLY and CDR2 FYNNEI. The ends were cut back, 6 bases at V and 9 bases at J, with 9 bases in the middle. This CDR3 spans 11 amino acids. The CDR3 sequence is CASRYQGEQFF. The CDR3 nucleotides read TGTGCCAGCAGATACCAGGGTGAGCAGTTCTTC.

This clone has just one count. The same CDR3 also results from other DNA sequences found in this sample. This chain uses TRBV18 with TRBJ1-1, with a possible D match to TRBD1 (5 bases). The CDR3 sequence is 14 residues long. V shed 2 bases and J shed 4 bases, with 11 bases lying between them. Germline V gene sequence: CDR1 KGHSH, CDR2 LQKENI. The CDR3 nucleotides are TGTGCCAGCTCACCAGGGACGGGGGGCACTGAAGCTTTCTTT. Translating gives CASSPGTGGTEAFF.

This clone showed up just a few times. The rearrangement joins TRBV7-9 to TRBJ2-7; no reliable D call. CDR3 length equals 12 residues. V dropped 3 bases and J dropped 7 bases, with 10 bases sitting between them. The V gene's germline CDR1 is SEHNR and CDR2 FQNEAQ (reference sequence). This CDR3 is CASSLGNGEQYF. In DNA form, the CDR3 reads TGTGCCAGCAGCTTGGGAAACGGAGAGCAGTACTTC.

This clone occurred a few times. This sequence joins TRBV19 and TRBJ1-2; 7 bases fit TRBD1. The germline CDR1 and CDR2 sequences are LNHDA and SQIVND (reference sequence). This CDR3 region has 13 residues. V lost 6 bases to trimming and J lost 5 bases; unmatched junction nucleotides: 6. CDR3 in DNA: TGTGCCAGTAGCACCGGGACAGAGTATGGCTACACCTTC. It specifies CASSTGTEYGYTF.

This chain uses TRBV7-9 with TRBJ2-1; D may be TRBD1 (6 bases). CDR1 and CDR2 (germline): SEHNR, FQNEAQ (reference sequence). The V gene lost 2 bases and the J gene lost 6 bases, with 8 bases spanning the gap. CDR3 size: 13 residues. The DNA for the CDR3 is TGTGCCAGCAGCTTAAGGGGGAGCAATGAGCAGTTCTTC. Translated: CASSLRGSNEQFF. The full variable domain, its missing parts supplied by reference TRBV7-9 and TRBJ2-1, is DTGVSQNPRHKITKRGQNVTFRCDPISEHNRLYWYRQTLGQGPEFLTYFQNEAQLEKSRLLSDRFSAERPKGSFSTLEIQRTEQGDSAMYLCASSLRGSNEQFFGPGTRLTVL.

A remark on this clone: Other nucleotide sequences in the sample specify the same CDR3. V gene TRBV10-3 combines with J gene TRBJ2-3; D not certain. V gave up 4 bases and J gave up 0 bases, with 5 bases separating them. The CDR3 has 13 residues. Germline CDR1 ENHRY, CDR2 SYGVKD. The CDR3 loop reads CAISAPSTDTQYF. DNA of the CDR3: TGTGCCATCAGTGCGCCAAGCACAGATACGCAGTATTTT.

The table lists this clone with a few counts. The V gene is TRBV5-4, the J gene TRBJ2-2; TRBD1 matches 9 bases. CDR1 and CDR2 from the germline V gene are SGHNT and YYREEE (reference sequence). This CDR3 has 15 amino acids. The V segment lost 1 base and the J segment 7 bases; nucleotides outside the gene matches: 5. The CDR3 nucleotides are TGTGCCAGCAGCTTGCCCGGGACAGGGCACGGGGAGCTGTTTTTT. It yields the protein CASSLPGTGHGELFF.

This clone was picked up a small number of times. CDR3 residues: CASSYKDALYGYTF. CDR3 DNA: TGTGCCAGTAGTTACAAAGACGCTCTCTATGGCTACACCTTC. V is TRBV19 and J is TRBJ1-2; D not resolved. Trimming stripped 5 bases from V and 4 bases from J, with 14 bases between. This CDR3 region has 14 residues. Looked up from germline, CDR1 is LNHDA and CDR2 is SQIVND (reference sequence).

In its sample, this clone was seen a few times. The J gene is TRBJ2-7, the V gene TRBV2, with TRBD1 matching over 9 bases. In germline, CDR1 is SNHLY, CDR2 FYNNEI. The CDR3 runs 14 residues. The junction had 7 bases not matched to a gene; V was cut back by 4 bases and J by 6 bases. This CDR3 is CASSGRDRVGEQYF. The DNA for the CDR3 is TGTGCCAGCAGTGGACGGGACAGGGTCGGCGAGCAGTACTTC.

V usage is TRBV7-3 and J usage is TRBJ1-5; no firm D call. V gave up 5 bases and J gave up 5 bases, with 13 bases separating them. This CDR3 spans 14 amino acids. Germline V lookup: CDR1 SGHTA, CDR2 FQGTGA. CDR3: CASSPTKEYQPQHF. The CDR3 nucleotides are TGTGCCAGCAGCCCAACTAAGGAGTATCAGCCCCAGCATTTT.

The V and J genes are TRBV2 and TRBJ1-5, with 7 nucleotides matching TRBD1. With V trimmed by 6 bases and J by 1 base, 6 bases remained unmatched. The CDR3 length is 15 residues. In germline, CDR1 is SNHLY, CDR2 FYNNEI. In DNA, the CDR3 is TGTGCCAGCAGCGGACAGGCCCTAAGCAATCAGCCCCAGCATTTT. Protein: CASSGQALSNQPQHF.

The gene calls are TRBV18 and TRBJ2-7; 7 bases are shared with TRBD1. This CDR3 spans 16 amino acids. Losses at the gene ends were 0 bases for V and 2 bases for J; bases not matched to a gene: 7. CDR1 is KGHSH and CDR2 is LQKENI in the germline V gene. The CDR3 is CASSPPVQGSAYEQYF. The CDR3 bases are TGTGCCAGCTCACCACCAGTACAGGGGTCGGCCTACGAGCAGTACTTC.

This chain uses TRBV4-2 with TRBJ2-1; D may be TRBD2 (6 bases). V lost 3 bases and J 0 bases, leaving 12 bases between the germline ends. From germline, CDR1 is LGHNA and CDR2 YNFKEQ. The CDR3 is made up of 16 amino acids. The CDR3 DNA is TGTGCCAGCAGCCAGGAGCGGGTGAGCTCCTACAATGAGCAGTTCTTC. It encodes CASSQERVSSYNEQFF.

This clone was seen a handful of times. J is TRBJ1-1 and V is TRBV6-5; the D gene is possibly TRBD1 (5 bases). The V gene lost 8 bases and the J gene lost 7 bases, with 17 bases spanning the gap. The CDR3 extends over 13 amino acids. CDR1 is MNHEY, CDR2 SVGAGI, per germline. CDR3 residues: CASGWGVQYEAFF. The CDR3 bases are TGTGCCAGCGGCTGGGGGGTACAGTATGAAGCTTTCTTT.

The chain employs TRBV4-2 and TRBJ1-1; TRBD1 aligns across 7 bases. Germline V gene data show CDR1 as LGHNA and CDR2 as YNFKEQ. V was pared by 8 bases and J by 5 bases, with 11 bases of the junction left unmatched. CDR3 size: 14 residues. CDR3 protein: CASSQVQGGTEAFF. CDR3 bases: TGTGCCAGCTCCCAAGTTCAGGGGGGAACTGAAGCTTTCTTT.

The table lists this clone with many counts. The chain links TRBV10-3 to TRBJ2-1; D possibly uses TRBD1 or TRBD2 (5 bases each). Germline V gene data show CDR1 as ENHRY and CDR2 as SYGVKD. Trimming removed 1 base from V and 7 bases from J, with 5 bases in between. The CDR3 is 12 amino acids. The CDR3 DNA follows: TGTGCCATCAGTGAGTGGGGGAATGAGCAGTTCTTC. Protein: CAISEWGNEQFF.

The V call is TRBV13, the J call TRBJ1-1; D ambiguous. The length of the CDR3 is 16 residues. CDR1 is PRHDT and CDR2 is FYEKMQ in the germline V gene (reference sequence). Trimming pared 2 bases from V and 1 base from J, leaving 14 bases between. CDR3 region: CASSLFRRGPNTEAFF. As DNA, the CDR3 is TGTGCCAGCAGCTTATTTCGCCGTGGCCCGAACACTGAAGCTTTCTTT.

This chain links TRBV5-6 with TRBJ2-7, with unresolved D. The CDR3 runs 17 residues. Per germline, CDR1 SGHDT and CDR2 YYEEEE. With 4 bases removed from V and 3 bases from J, the gap between germline ends came to 23 bases. The CDR3 DNA reads as TGTGCCAGCAGCCGGGCTGGACGGCCGGAAGGGCACTACGAGCAGTACTTC. This sequence encodes CASSRAGRPEGHYEQYF.

The rearrangement uses TRBV27 and TRBJ1-6; D ambiguous. The CDR3 spans 16 residues. CDR1 is MNHEY and CDR2 is SMNVEV in the germline V gene (reference sequence). The V end lost 3 bases, the J end lost 7 bases, and 16 bases lay between the germline ends. In nucleotides, the CDR3 is TGTGCCAGCAGTTTCGGCCCTACCGGGAGAAATTCACCCCTCCACTTT. Translation: CASSFGPTGRNSPLHF.

Only a few counts were recorded for this clone. The J gene is TRBJ2-7, the V gene TRBV7-9; TRBD2 aligns across 10 bases. CDR3 length equals 15 residues. CDR1 SEHNR and CDR2 FQNEAQ come from the germline V gene (reference sequence). V lost 4 bases, J lost 3 bases, and 6 bases stayed unmatched. The CDR3 DNA reads TGTGCCAGCAGCTACCTAGCGGGGGACCGCTACGAGCAGTACTTC. Protein: CASSYLAGDRYEQYF.

The chain uses TRBV27 and TRBJ1-2; unclear D gene. Germline loops: CDR1 MNHEY, CDR2 SMNVEV (reference sequence). The CDR3 covers 14 residues. Trimming cost V 2 bases and J 6 bases, with 13 bases left between them. For the CDR3, the DNA is TGTGCCAGCAGTTTAAAGACTGGAGGTCATGGCTACACCTTC. Residues: CASSLKTGGHGYTF.